The 6 T cell receptor beta chains below all came from one sample that was sequenced in a study of control samples from healthy donors and cancer patients. The repertoire was sequenced with immunoSEQ multiplex PCR; TCRdb's copy has only in-frame clones and lacks some. There are about 120,000 clones in the sample; 89% occur only once, and about two fifths lies in the top ten. Material: blood. The receptors originated from a man aged 45-65 years in good health.

A single count supports this clone. This chain uses TRBV6-2 or TRBV6-3 with TRBJ2-3; 10 bases map to TRBD2. V gave up 2 bases and J gave up 1 base; unmatched junction bases: 0. The length of the CDR3 is 15 residues. Germline loops: CDR1 MNHEY, CDR2 SVGEGT. CDR3 coding DNA: TGTGCCAGCAGTTACACTAGCGGGGGCACAGATACGCAGTATTTT. Its protein is CASSYTSGGTDTQYF.

V usage is TRBV3-1 (or the pseudogene TRBV3-2) and J usage is TRBJ1-4; D may be TRBD1 (6 bases). The germline V and J ends were trimmed by 4 bases and 3 bases, with 15 bases remaining between them. The CDR3 covers 16 residues. Germline CDR1 and CDR2: LGHDT and YNNKEL (reference sequence). DNA for the CDR3: TGTGCCAGCAGCCTCAATGCAGGGGTGGCTAATGAAAAACTGTTTTTT. Protein: CASSLNAGVANEKLFF.

This chain links TRBV5-1 with TRBJ2-3; D is undetermined. Germline lookup yields CDR1 SGHRS and CDR2 YFSETQ. V gave up 0 bases and J gave up 2 bases, with 7 bases separating them. The CDR3 sequence is 14 residues long. DNA for the CDR3: TGCGCCAGCAGCTTGGAGCAGTCCACAGATACGCAGTATTTT. Encoded protein: CASSLEQSTDTQYF.

This clone came up a few times. The rearrangement uses TRBV25-1 and TRBJ1-6; maybe TRBD1 (6 bases). This CDR3 contains 14 residues. The V gene's germline CDR1 is MGHDK and CDR2 SYGVNS. The V end lost 5 bases, the J end lost 9 bases, and 14 bases lay between the germline ends. The CDR3 nucleotides are TGTGCCAGCAGTTCCCGACAGGATGTTTCACCCCTCCACTTT. Its protein product is CASSSRQDVSPLHF.

The chain joins TRBV5-1 to TRBJ1-1; TRBD1 matches 7 bases. The CDR3 has 15 amino acids. Germline values: CDR1 SGHRS, CDR2 YFSETQ. The junction had 11 bases not matched to a gene; V was cut back by 1 base and J by 8 bases. CDR3 loop: CASSLTGQADAEAFF. As DNA, the CDR3 is TGCGCCAGCAGCTTGACTGGACAGGCGGATGCCGAAGCTTTCTTT.

The rearrangement links TRBV5-6 to TRBJ2-5; unclear D gene. Germline CDR1 reads SGHDT; CDR2 reads YYEEEE. With 1 base removed from V and 4 bases from J, the gap between germline ends came to 11 bases. CDR3 length equals 14 residues. The CDR3 DNA reads as TGTGCCAGCAGCTTGACACTTCAACTAGAGACCCAGTACTTC. Translated, it gives CASSLTLQLETQYF.